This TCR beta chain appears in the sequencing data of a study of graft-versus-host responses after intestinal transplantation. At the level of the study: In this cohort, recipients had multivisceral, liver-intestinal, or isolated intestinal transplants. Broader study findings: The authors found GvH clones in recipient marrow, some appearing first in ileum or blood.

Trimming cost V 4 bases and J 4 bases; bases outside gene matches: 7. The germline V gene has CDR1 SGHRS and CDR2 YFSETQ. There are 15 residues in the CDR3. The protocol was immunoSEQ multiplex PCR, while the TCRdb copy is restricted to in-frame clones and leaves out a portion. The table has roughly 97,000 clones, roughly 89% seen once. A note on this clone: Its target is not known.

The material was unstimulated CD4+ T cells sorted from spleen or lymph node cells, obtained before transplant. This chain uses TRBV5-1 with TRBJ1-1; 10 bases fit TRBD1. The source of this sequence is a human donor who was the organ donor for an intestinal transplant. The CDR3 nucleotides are TGCGCCAGCAGCCCCGGGACAGGGGTGGGCACTGAAGCTTTCTTT. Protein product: CASSPGTGVGTEAFF.